The rows below give T cell receptor beta chains drawn from one sample of a study of CD8 T cells in Susac syndrome. TCRdb reanalysed the immunoSEQ multiplex PCR reads using MiXCR and keeps one entry per CDR3 protein. The data contain about 120,000 distinct CDR3 sequences, 90% to 95% of them singletons. Sequencing used CD8+ T cells from PBMCs. These receptors all stem from a human donor with Susac syndrome. The CDR3 runs from the conserved cysteine through the conserved F or W. The order of the fields is V gene, CDR3 length, clone size, D gene, J gene, CDR3 protein, CDR3 DNA. The D gene is left open where the match is weak. Size is stated for part of the rows, as once, few or many counts, or as a class when the clone is expanded.

v_call: TRBV2; cdr3_length: 15; clone_size: NA; d_call: NA; j_call: TRBJ2-2; cdr3_aa: CASSEDSPHTGELFF; cdr3_nt: TGTGCCAGCAGTGAAGACAGTCCCCACACCGGGGAGCTGTTTTTT
v_call: TRBV12-3/TRBV12-4; cdr3_length: 14; clone_size: NA; d_call: TRBD1; j_call: TRBJ2-5; cdr3_aa: CASSLTGGPETQYF; cdr3_nt: TGTGCCAGCAGTCTGACAGGGGGCCCAGAGACCCAGTACTTC
v_call: TRBV12-3/TRBV12-4; cdr3_length: 15; clone_size: once; d_call: NA; j_call: TRBJ2-1; cdr3_aa: CASSRTVSPNNEQFF; cdr3_nt: TGTGCCAGCAGTCGGACAGTGAGTCCTAACAATGAGCAGTTCTTC
v_call: TRBV12-3/TRBV12-4; cdr3_length: 14; clone_size: NA; d_call: NA; j_call: TRBJ1-4; cdr3_aa: CASRLGPTNEKLFF; cdr3_nt: TGTGCCAGCAGGTTGGGACCAACTAATGAAAAACTGTTTTTT
v_call: TRBV13; cdr3_length: 15; clone_size: NA; d_call: NA; j_call: TRBJ1-6; cdr3_aa: CASSPRTINNSPLHF; cdr3_nt: TGTGCCAGCAGCCCCAGGACGATCAATAATTCACCCCTCCACTTT
v_call: TRBV18; cdr3_length: 14; clone_size: NA; d_call: NA; j_call: TRBJ2-7; cdr3_aa: CASSPPNSPYEQYF; cdr3_nt: TGTGCCAGCTCACCACCGAACAGCCCCTACGAGCAGTACTTC
v_call: TRBV4-1; cdr3_length: 18; clone_size: NA; d_call: TRBD2; j_call: TRBJ2-2; cdr3_aa: CASSQPPGLAGGTGELFF; cdr3_nt: TGCGCCAGCAGCCAACCCCCGGGACTAGCGGGAGGCACCGGGGAGCTGTTTTTT
v_call: TRBV3-1; cdr3_length: 15; clone_size: NA; d_call: TRBD1; j_call: TRBJ2-7; cdr3_aa: CASSQGDSSSYEQYF; cdr3_nt: TGTGCCAGCAGCCAAGGGGACAGCAGTTCCTACGAGCAGTACTTC
v_call: TRBV5-7; cdr3_length: 15; clone_size: NA; d_call: NA; j_call: TRBJ1-1; cdr3_aa: CASSLAWQANTEAFF; cdr3_nt: TGTGCCAGCAGCTTGGCTTGGCAGGCGAACACTGAAGCTTTCTTT
v_call: TRBV5-4; cdr3_length: 14; clone_size: NA; d_call: NA; j_call: TRBJ2-5; cdr3_aa: CASSRGLDQETQYF; cdr3_nt: TGTGCCAGCAGCCGGGGGCTGGATCAAGAGACCCAGTACTTC
v_call: TRBV20-1; cdr3_length: 16; clone_size: NA; d_call: NA; j_call: TRBJ2-7; cdr3_aa: CSARGGAGRSSYEQYF; cdr3_nt: TGCAGTGCTAGAGGGGGGGCAGGGCGCAGCTCCTACGAGCAGTACTTC
v_call: TRBV6-5; cdr3_length: 13; clone_size: NA; d_call: TRBD1; j_call: TRBJ1-1; cdr3_aa: CASSYRGPTEAFF; cdr3_nt: TGTGCCAGCAGTTACAGGGGGCCGACTGAAGCTTTCTTT
v_call: TRBV9; cdr3_length: 15; clone_size: NA; d_call: NA; j_call: TRBJ2-2; cdr3_aa: CASSEPGRVAGELFF; cdr3_nt: TGTGCCAGCAGCGAGCCGGGACGGGTGGCAGGGGAGCTGTTTTTT
v_call: TRBV29-1; cdr3_length: 14; clone_size: NA; d_call: TRBD2; j_call: TRBJ2-1; cdr3_aa: CSVGGLAVYNEQFF; cdr3_nt: TGCAGCGTGGGAGGACTAGCAGTTTACAATGAGCAGTTCTTC
v_call: TRBV6-6; cdr3_length: 15; clone_size: NA; d_call: TRBD1; j_call: TRBJ2-2; cdr3_aa: CASSYPKTGLGELFF; cdr3_nt: TGTGCCAGCAGTTACCCCAAGACAGGGCTCGGGGAGCTGTTTTTT
v_call: TRBV11-1; cdr3_length: 16; clone_size: once; d_call: TRBD2; j_call: TRBJ2-1; cdr3_aa: CASSPRLAGDYNEQFF; cdr3_nt: TGTGCCAGCAGCCCACGTCTAGCGGGAGACTACAATGAGCAGTTCTTC
v_call: TRBV30; cdr3_length: 17; clone_size: NA; d_call: TRBD1; j_call: TRBJ1-2; cdr3_aa: CAWSGTGAYPTNYGYTF; cdr3_nt: TGTGCCTGGTCCGGGACAGGGGCCTACCCCACTAACTATGGCTACACCTTC
v_call: TRBV20-1; cdr3_length: 14; clone_size: NA; d_call: TRBD2; j_call: TRBJ2-1; cdr3_aa: CSASGTSGINEQFF; cdr3_nt: TGCAGTGCTAGTGGGACTAGCGGGATAAATGAGCAGTTCTTC
v_call: TRBV5-1; cdr3_length: 18; clone_size: NA; d_call: TRBD2; j_call: TRBJ2-3; cdr3_aa: CASSNSGSGAVLADTQYF; cdr3_nt: TGCGCCAGCAGTAATAGCGGGAGTGGTGCCGTACTGGCAGATACGCAGTATTTT
v_call: TRBV20-1; cdr3_length: 15; clone_size: NA; d_call: TRBD1; j_call: TRBJ1-1; cdr3_aa: CSARSTGGYNTEAFF; cdr3_nt: TGCAGTGCTAGATCGACAGGGGGGTATAACACTGAAGCTTTCTTT
v_call: TRBV30; cdr3_length: 15; clone_size: NA; d_call: NA; j_call: TRBJ2-1; cdr3_aa: CAWSEGQGKYNEQFF; cdr3_nt: TGTGCCTGGAGCGAGGGGCAGGGAAAATACAATGAGCAGTTCTTC
v_call: TRBV7-2; cdr3_length: 16; clone_size: once; d_call: NA; j_call: TRBJ2-1; cdr3_aa: CASSLYPGVTNDEQFF; cdr3_nt: TGTGCCAGCAGCTTATATCCGGGGGTGACCAACGATGAGCAGTTCTTC
v_call: TRBV30; cdr3_length: 12; clone_size: NA; d_call: NA; j_call: TRBJ2-1; cdr3_aa: CAWSLTFDEQFF; cdr3_nt: TGTGCCTGGAGTTTGACCTTCGATGAGCAGTTCTTC
v_call: TRBV30; cdr3_length: 16; clone_size: NA; d_call: TRBD2; j_call: TRBJ2-3; cdr3_aa: CAWILAGGPGTDTQYF; cdr3_nt: TGTGCCTGGATACTAGCGGGAGGGCCGGGCACAGATACGCAGTATTTT
v_call: TRBV29-1; cdr3_length: 14; clone_size: NA; d_call: TRBD2; j_call: TRBJ2-7; cdr3_aa: CSVVAGLATYEQYF; cdr3_nt: TGCAGCGTTGTAGCAGGACTAGCGACCTACGAGCAGTACTTC
v_call: TRBV5-6; cdr3_length: 15; clone_size: few; d_call: NA; j_call: TRBJ2-1; cdr3_aa: CASSLVGSSYNEQFF; cdr3_nt: TGTGCCAGCAGCTTGGTCGGTAGCTCCTACAATGAGCAGTTCTTC
v_call: TRBV4-3; cdr3_length: 16; clone_size: NA; d_call: TRBD1; j_call: TRBJ2-3; cdr3_aa: CASSQDSGTASDTQYF; cdr3_nt: TGCGCCAGCAGCCAAGATAGTGGGACAGCTTCAGATACGCAGTATTTT
v_call: TRBV7-9; cdr3_length: 15; clone_size: NA; d_call: TRBD2; j_call: TRBJ2-3; cdr3_aa: CASSLALADTDTQYF; cdr3_nt: TGTGCCAGCAGCTTAGCGCTAGCGGACACAGATACGCAGTATTTT
v_call: TRBV20-1; cdr3_length: 14; clone_size: NA; d_call: NA; j_call: TRBJ1-1; cdr3_aa: CSARDPGVETEAFF; cdr3_nt: TGCAGTGCTAGAGATCCGGGGGTTGAAACTGAAGCTTTCTTT